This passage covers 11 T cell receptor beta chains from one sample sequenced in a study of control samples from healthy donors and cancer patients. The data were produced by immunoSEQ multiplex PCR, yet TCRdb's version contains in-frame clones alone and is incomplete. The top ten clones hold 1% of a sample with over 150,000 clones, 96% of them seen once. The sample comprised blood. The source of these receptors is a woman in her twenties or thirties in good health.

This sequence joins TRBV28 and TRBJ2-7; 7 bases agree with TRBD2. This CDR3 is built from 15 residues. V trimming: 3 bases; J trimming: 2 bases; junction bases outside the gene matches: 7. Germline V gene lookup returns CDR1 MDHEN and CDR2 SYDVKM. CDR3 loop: CASSLWGEGTYEQYF. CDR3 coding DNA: TGTGCCAGCAGTTTGTGGGGGGAGGGTACCTACGAGCAGTACTTC.

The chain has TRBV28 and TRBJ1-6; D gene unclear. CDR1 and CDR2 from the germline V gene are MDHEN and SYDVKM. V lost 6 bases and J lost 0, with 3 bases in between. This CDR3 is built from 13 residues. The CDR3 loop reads CASSSSYNSPLHF. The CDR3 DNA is TGTGCCAGCAGCAGCTCCTATAATTCACCCCTCCACTTT. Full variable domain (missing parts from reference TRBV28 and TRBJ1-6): DVKVTQSSRYLVKRTGEKVFLECVQDMDHENMFWYRQDPGLGLRLIYFSYDVKMKEKGDIPEGYSVSREKKERFSLILESASTNQTSMYLCASSSSYNSPLHFGNGTRLTVT.

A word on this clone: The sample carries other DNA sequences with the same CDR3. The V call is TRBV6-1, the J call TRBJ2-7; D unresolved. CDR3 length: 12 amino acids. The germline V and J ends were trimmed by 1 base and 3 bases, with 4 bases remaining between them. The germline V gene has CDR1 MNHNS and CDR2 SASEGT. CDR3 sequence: CASSEGLYEQYF. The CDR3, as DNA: TGTGCCAGCAGTGAAGGGCTCTACGAGCAGTACTTC.

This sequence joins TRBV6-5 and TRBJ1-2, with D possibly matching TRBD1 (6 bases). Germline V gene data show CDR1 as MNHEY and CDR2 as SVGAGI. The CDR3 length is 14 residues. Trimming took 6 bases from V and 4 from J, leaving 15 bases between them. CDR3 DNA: TGTGCCAGCAGAACAAACCAGGGGAGCTATGGCTACACCTTC. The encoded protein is CASRTNQGSYGYTF.

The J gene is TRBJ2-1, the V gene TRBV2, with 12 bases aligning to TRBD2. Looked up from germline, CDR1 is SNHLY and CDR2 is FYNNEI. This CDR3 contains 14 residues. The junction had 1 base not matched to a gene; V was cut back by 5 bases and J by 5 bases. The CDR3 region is CASSRTSGNNEQFF. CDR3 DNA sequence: TGTGCCAGCAGTAGGACTAGCGGGAACAATGAGCAGTTCTTC.

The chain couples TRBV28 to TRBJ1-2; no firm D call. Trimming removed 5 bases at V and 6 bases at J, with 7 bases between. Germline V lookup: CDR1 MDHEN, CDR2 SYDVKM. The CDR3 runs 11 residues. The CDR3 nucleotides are TGTGCCAGCAGTGACCGCAATGGCTACACCTTC. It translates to CASSDRNGYTF.

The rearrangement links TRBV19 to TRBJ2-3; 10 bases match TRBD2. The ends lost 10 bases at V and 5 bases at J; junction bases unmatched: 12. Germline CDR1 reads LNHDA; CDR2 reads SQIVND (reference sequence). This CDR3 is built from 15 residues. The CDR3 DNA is TGTGCCACCAACATTAAGGCTAGCGGGGGAGATACGCAGTATTTT. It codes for CATNIKASGGDTQYF.

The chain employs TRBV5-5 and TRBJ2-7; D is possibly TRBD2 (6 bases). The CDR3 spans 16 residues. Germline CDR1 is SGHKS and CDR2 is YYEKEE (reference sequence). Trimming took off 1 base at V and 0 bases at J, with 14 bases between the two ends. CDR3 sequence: CASSLSGLSPSYEQYF. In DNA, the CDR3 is TGTGCCAGCAGCTTGAGTGGACTATCGCCCTCCTACGAGCAGTACTTC.

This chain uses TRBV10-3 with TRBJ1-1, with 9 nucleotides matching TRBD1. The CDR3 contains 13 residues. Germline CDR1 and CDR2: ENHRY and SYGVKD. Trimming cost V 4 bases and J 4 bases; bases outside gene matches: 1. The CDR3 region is CAISGGQGTEAFF. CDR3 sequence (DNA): TGTGCCATCAGTGGGGGACAGGGCACTGAAGCTTTCTTT.

The chain's CDR3 is CASSERGFGTTEAFF. CDR3 nucleotides: TGTGCCAGCAGTGAACGCGGCTTTGGGACCACTGAAGCTTTCTTT. The gene calls are TRBV25-1 and TRBJ1-1; possible D gene TRBD1, 5 bases. CDR1 is MGHDK and CDR2 is SYGVNS in the germline V gene. The CDR3 is 15 amino acids. Trimming took 2 bases from V and 4 from J, leaving 14 bases between them. The full variable domain, completed using reference TRBV25-1 and TRBJ1-1, is EADIYQTPRYLVIGTGKKITLECSQTMGHDKMYWYQQDPGMELHLIHYSYGVNSTEKGDLSSESTVSRIRTEHFPLTLESARPSHTSQYLCASSERGFGTTEAFFGQGTRLTVV.

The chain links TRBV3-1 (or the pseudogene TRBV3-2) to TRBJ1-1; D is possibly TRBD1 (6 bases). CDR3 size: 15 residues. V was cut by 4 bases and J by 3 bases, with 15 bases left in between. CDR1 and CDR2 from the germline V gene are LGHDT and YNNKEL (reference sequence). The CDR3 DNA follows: TGTGCCAGCAGCCCCAGAACAGGGCGCGACACTGAAGCTTTCTTT. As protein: CASSPRTGRDTEAFF.